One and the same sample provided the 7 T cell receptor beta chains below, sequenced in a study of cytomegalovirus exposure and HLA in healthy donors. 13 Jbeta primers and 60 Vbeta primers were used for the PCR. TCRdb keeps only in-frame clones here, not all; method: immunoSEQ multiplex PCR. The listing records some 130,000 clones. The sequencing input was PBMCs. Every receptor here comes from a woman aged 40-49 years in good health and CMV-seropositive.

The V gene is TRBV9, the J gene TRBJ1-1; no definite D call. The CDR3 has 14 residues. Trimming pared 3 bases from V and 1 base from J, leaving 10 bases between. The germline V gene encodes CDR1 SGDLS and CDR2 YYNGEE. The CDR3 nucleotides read TGTGCCAGCAGCGATGCAACTGGGAACACTGAAGCTTTCTTT. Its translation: CASSDATGNTEAFF.

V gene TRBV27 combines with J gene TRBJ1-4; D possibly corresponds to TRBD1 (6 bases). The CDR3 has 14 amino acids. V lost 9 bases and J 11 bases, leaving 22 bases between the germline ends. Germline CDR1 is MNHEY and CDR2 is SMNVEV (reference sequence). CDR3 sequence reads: CASANTGTLNKLFF. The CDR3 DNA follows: TGTGCCAGTGCCAACACCGGGACATTGAACAAACTGTTTTTT.

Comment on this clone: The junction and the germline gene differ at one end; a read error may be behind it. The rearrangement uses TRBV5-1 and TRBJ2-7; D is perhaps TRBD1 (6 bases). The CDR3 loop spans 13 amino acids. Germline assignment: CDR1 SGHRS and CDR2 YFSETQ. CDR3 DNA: TGCGCCAGCAGTATGCCCGGGACAACCGAGCAGTGCTTC. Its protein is CASSMPGTTEQCF.

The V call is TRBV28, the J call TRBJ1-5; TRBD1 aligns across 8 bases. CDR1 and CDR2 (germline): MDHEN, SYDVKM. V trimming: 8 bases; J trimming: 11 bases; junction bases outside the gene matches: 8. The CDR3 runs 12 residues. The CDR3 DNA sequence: TGTGCCAGCCGGACAGGGAGTGTGGCCCAGCATTTT. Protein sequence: CASRTGSVAQHF. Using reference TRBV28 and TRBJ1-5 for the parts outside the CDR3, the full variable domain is DVKVTQSSRYLVKRTGEKVFLECVQDMDHENMFWYRQDPGLGLRLIYFSYDVKMKEKGDIPEGYSVSREKKERFSLILESASTNQTSMYLCASRTGSVAQHFGDGTRLSIL.

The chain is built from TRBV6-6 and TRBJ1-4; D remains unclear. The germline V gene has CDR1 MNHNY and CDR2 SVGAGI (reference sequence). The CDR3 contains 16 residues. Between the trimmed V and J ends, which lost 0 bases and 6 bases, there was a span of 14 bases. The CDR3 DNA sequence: TGTGCCAGCAGTTACTCGGTTCCGGGTTTGGATGAAAAACTGTTTTTT. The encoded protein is CASSYSVPGLDEKLFF.

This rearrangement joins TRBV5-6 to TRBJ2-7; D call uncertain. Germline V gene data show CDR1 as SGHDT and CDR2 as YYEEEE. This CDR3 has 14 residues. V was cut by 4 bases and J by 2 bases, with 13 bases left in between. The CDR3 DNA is TGTGCCAGCAGCGCGATCGCGGCAGCCTACGAGCAGTACTTC. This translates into CASSAIAAAYEQYF.

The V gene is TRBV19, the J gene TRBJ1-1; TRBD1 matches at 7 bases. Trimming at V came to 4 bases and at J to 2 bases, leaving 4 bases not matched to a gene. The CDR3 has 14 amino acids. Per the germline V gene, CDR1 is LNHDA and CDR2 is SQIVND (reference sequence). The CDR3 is CASSRGQENTEAFF. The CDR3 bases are TGTGCCAGTAGTAGAGGACAGGAAAACACTGAAGCTTTCTTT.